The 8 T cell receptor beta chains presented below share a single source sample, sequenced in a study of blood T cell repertoires in COVID-19 (dated by TCRdb to about 2020). The library relied on the immunoSEQ multiplex PCR assay. TCRdb re-hosts the immuneACCESS table, in-frame sequences only. Its copies lack some clones; in the studies checked, an unresolved V gene accounts for under half of them, and the cause for the rest is not known. The sample data list 15,000 to 19,000 clones, and about 81% of these were observed just once. Of the sample, 22% is held by the ten largest clones. The specimen was peripheral blood. These receptors originate from a man at least 80 years old with active or convalescent COVID-19.

The chain is built from TRBV15 and TRBJ1-5; 7 nucleotides align to TRBD1. The CDR3 spans 15 residues. The ends lost 5 bases at V and 5 bases at J; junction bases unmatched: 9. CDR1 and CDR2 from the germline V gene are LNHNV and YYDKDF (reference sequence). CDR3 in DNA: TGTGCCACCAGCGCAGCACAGGGGTCTTATCAGCCCCAGCATTTT. Its translation is CATSAAQGSYQPQHF.

This chain connects TRBV6-6 to TRBJ2-7; D is ambiguous. Trimming cost V 10 bases and J 0 bases, with 13 bases left between them. CDR1 and CDR2 from the germline V gene are MNHNY and SVGAGI (reference sequence). CDR3 length: 13 residues. CDR3 loop: CAIRTPYSYEQYF. The CDR3 nucleotides read TGTGCCATCCGTACACCTTACTCCTACGAGCAGTACTTC.

The V gene is TRBV9, the J gene TRBJ2-2, with a tentative D call TRBD2 (6 bases). The germline V gene has CDR1 SGDLS and CDR2 YYNGEE. The CDR3 extends over 17 amino acids. Trimming cost V 6 bases and J 1 base, with 19 bases left between them. CDR3 region: CASTPTGTFLNTGELFF. The CDR3 coding sequence is TGTGCCAGCACGCCAACCGGGACTTTCCTGAACACCGGGGAGCTGTTTTTT.

V is TRBV3-1 (or the pseudogene TRBV3-2) and J is TRBJ1-2, with D perhaps matching TRBD1 (6 bases). The V gene lost 4 bases and the J gene lost 4 bases, with 13 bases spanning the gap. This CDR3 has 14 amino acids. Germline assignment: CDR1 LGHDT and CDR2 YNNKEL (reference sequence). CDR3 amino acids: CASSPGRGGYGYTF. DNA for the CDR3: TGTGCCAGCAGCCCCGGGCGAGGGGGCTATGGCTACACCTTC.

V is TRBV5-5 and J is TRBJ2-3; unclear D gene. Per germline, CDR1 SGHKS and CDR2 YYEKEE (reference sequence). This CDR3 has 14 residues. V lost 4 bases to trimming and J lost 0 bases, with 9 bases between them. The CDR3: CASSAGLSTDTQYF. CDR3 nucleotide sequence: TGTGCCAGCAGCGCCGGTCTTAGCACAGATACGCAGTATTTT. The complete variable domain, with remaining parts taken from reference TRBV5-5 and TRBJ2-3, reads DAGVTQSPTHLIKTRGQQVTLRCSPISGHKSVSWYQQVLGQGPQFIFQYYEKEERGRGNFPDRFSARQFPNYSSELNVNALLLGDSALYLCASSAGLSTDTQYFGPGTRLTVL.

This chain connects TRBV19 to TRBJ1-5; TRBD1 is a possible D gene (5 bases). V lost 6 bases to trimming and J lost 9 bases, with 18 bases between them. The germline gives CDR1 LNHDA, CDR2 SQIVND (reference sequence). There are 14 residues in the CDR3. CDR3 sequence: CASSLREGPSPQHF. CDR3 bases: TGTGCCAGTAGCCTCAGGGAGGGCCCTTCGCCCCAGCATTTT.

The V and J genes are TRBV9 and TRBJ2-3, with 7 positions matching TRBD2. Germline V gene sequence: CDR1 SGDLS, CDR2 YYNGEE. This CDR3 is built from 16 residues. J was trimmed by 0 bases and V by 3 bases; bases with no gene match: 7. CDR3 DNA: TGTGCCAGCAGCGGAAAAAGCGGGATTAGCACAGATACGCAGTATTTT. Its protein is CASSGKSGISTDTQYF.

V and J are TRBV28 and TRBJ2-7; TRBD2 matches at 12 bases. The germline CDR1 and CDR2 sequences are MDHEN and SYDVKM. CDR3 size: 15 residues. Trimming cost V 6 bases and J 7 bases; bases outside gene matches: 10. In DNA form, the CDR3 reads TGTGCCAGCAGCCCCTCTAGCGGGGGGGCTCGGGAGCAGTACTTC. Its protein product is CASSPSSGGAREQYF.